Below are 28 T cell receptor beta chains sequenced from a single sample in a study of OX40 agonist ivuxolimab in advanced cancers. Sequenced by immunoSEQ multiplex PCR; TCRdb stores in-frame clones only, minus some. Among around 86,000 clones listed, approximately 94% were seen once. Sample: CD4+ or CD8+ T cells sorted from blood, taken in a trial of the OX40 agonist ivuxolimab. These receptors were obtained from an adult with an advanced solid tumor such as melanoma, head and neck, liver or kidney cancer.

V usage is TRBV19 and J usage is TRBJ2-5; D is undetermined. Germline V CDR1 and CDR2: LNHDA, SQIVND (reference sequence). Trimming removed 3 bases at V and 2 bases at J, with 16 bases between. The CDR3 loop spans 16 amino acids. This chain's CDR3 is CASSIFFYEGQETQYF. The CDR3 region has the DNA TGTGCCAGTAGTATTTTCTTCTATGAAGGACAAGAGACCCAGTACTTC.

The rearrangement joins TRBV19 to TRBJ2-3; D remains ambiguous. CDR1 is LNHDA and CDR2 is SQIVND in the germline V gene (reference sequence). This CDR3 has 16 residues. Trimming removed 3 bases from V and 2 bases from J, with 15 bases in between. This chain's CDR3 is CASSIWAGLDTDTQYF. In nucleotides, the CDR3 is TGTGCCAGTAGTATTTGGGCAGGCCTAGACACAGATACGCAGTATTTT.

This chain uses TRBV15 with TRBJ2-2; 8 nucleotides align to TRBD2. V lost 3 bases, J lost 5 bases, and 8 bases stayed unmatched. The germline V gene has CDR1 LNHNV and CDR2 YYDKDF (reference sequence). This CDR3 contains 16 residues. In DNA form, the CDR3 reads TGTGCCACCAGCAGGGGAGCGGGAGTATTAACCGGGGAGCTGTTTTTT. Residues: CATSRGAGVLTGELFF.

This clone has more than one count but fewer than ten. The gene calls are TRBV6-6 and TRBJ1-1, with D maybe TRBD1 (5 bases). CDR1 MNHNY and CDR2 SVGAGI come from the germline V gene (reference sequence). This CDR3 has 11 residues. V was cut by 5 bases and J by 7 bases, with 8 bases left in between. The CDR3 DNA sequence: TGTGCCAGCAGTACTGGGGGTGAAGCTTTCTTT. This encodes CASSTGGEAFF.

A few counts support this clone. The CDR3 DNA sequence: TGTGCCAGCAGACCGAATAGCAATCAGCCCCAGCATTTT. This gives the protein CASRPNSNQPQHF. The chain carries TRBV27 and TRBJ1-5; D is uncertain. The CDR3 is 13 amino acids. The germline V gene has CDR1 MNHEY and CDR2 SMNVEV (reference sequence). V lost 6 bases and J lost 0, with 6 bases in between.

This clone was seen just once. The CDR3, as DNA: TGTGCCAGCAGTGAAGCGGTGATGGCAGTTAACACTGAAGCTTTCTTT. It translates to CASSEAVMAVNTEAFF. This sequence joins TRBV6-1 and TRBJ1-1, with D unresolved. Germline CDR1 reads MNHNS; CDR2 reads SASEGT. The CDR3 is 16 amino acids. V lost 0 bases and J 2 bases, leaving 13 bases between the germline ends.

Here the CDR3 DNA reads TGTGCCAGCAGCCGACCAGGGGCTGGGGCCAACGTCCTGACTTTC. The encoded protein is CASSRPGAGANVLTF. V and J are TRBV5-4 and TRBJ2-6, with D perhaps matching TRBD1 (6 bases). The CDR3 sequence is 15 residues long. With 4 bases removed from V and 2 bases from J, the gap between germline ends came to 10 bases. CDR1 is SGHNT and CDR2 is YYREEE in the germline V gene (reference sequence).

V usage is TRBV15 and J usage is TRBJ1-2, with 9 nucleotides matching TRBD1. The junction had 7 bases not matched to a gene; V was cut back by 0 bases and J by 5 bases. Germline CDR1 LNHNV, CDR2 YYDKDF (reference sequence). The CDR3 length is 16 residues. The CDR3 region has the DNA TGTGCCACCAGCAGAGAATCCCCGGGACAGGGATATGGCTACACCTTC. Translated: CATSRESPGQGYGYTF. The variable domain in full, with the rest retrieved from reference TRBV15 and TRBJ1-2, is DAMVIQNPRYQVTQFGKPVTLSCSQTLNHNVMYWYQQKSSQAPKLLFHYYDKDFNNEADTPDNFQSRRPNTSFCFLDIRSPGLGDTAMYLCATSRESPGQGYGYTFGSGTRLTVV.

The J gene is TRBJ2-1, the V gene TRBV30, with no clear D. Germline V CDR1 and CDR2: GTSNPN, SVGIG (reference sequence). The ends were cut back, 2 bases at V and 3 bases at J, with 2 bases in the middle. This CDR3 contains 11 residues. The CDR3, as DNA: TGTGCCTGGAGTCACTACAATGAGCAGTTCTTC. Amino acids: CAWSHYNEQFF.

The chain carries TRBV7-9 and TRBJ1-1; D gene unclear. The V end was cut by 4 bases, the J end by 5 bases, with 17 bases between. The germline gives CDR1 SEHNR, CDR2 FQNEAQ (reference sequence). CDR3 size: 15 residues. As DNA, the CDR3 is TGTGCCAGCAGCTCCCCGGTAAGGGAGGGAACTGAAGCTTTCTTT. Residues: CASSSPVREGTEAFF. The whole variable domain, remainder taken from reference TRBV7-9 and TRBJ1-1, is DTGVSQNPRHKITKRGQNVTFRCDPISEHNRLYWYRQTLGQGPEFLTYFQNEAQLEKSRLLSDRFSAERPKGSFSTLEIQRTEQGDSAMYLCASSSPVREGTEAFFGQGTRLTVV.

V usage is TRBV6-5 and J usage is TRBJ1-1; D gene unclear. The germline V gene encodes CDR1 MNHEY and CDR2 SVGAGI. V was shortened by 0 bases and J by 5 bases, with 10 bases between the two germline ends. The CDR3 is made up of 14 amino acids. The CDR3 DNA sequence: TGTGCCAGCAGTTACTCGGGCGGGAGGACTGAAGCTTTCTTT. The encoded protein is CASSYSGGRTEAFF.

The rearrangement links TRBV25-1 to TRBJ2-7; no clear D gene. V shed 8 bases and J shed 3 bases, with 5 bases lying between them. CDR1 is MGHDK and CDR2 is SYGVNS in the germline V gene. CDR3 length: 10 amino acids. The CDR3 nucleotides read TGTGCCAGCGGGCTCTACGAGCAGTACTTC. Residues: CASGLYEQYF.

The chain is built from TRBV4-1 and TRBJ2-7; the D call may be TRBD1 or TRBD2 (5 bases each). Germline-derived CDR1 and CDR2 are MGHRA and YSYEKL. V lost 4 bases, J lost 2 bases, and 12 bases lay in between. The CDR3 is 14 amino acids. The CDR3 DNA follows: TGCGCCAGCAGCCCCGTCGGGGCCCCCTACGAGCAGTACTTC. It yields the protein CASSPVGAPYEQYF.

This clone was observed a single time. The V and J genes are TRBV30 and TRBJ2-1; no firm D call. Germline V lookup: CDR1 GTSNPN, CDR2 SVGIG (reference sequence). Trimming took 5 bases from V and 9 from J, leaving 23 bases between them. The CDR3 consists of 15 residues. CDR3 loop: CAWGRWLHPSREQFF. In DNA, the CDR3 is TGTGCCTGGGGGCGCTGGCTTCATCCGAGCCGTGAGCAGTTCTTC.

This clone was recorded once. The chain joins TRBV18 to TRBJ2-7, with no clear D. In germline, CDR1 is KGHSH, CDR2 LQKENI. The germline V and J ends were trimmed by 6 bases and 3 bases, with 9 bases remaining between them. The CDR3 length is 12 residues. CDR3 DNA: TGTGCCAGCTCCCCCCCCAGCTACGAGCAGTACTTC. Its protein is CASSPPSYEQYF.

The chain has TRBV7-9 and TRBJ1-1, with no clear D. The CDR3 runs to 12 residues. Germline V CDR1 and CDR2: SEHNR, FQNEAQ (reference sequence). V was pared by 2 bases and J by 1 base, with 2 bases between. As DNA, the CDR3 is TGTGCCAGCAGCTTATGGAACACTGAAGCTTTCTTT. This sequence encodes CASSLWNTEAFF.

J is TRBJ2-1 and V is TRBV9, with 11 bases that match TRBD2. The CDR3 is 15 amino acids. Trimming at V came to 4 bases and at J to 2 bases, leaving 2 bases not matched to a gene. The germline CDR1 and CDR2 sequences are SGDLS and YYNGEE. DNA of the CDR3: TGTGCCAGCAGCCCACTAGCGGGGGCCTACAATGAGCAGTTCTTC. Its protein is CASSPLAGAYNEQFF.

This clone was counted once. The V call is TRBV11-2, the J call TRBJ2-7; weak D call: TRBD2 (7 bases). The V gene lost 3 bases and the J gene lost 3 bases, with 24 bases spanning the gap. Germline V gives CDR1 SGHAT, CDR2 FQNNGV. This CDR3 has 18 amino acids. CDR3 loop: CASSFFVPVGGAVYEQYF. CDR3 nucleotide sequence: TGTGCCAGCAGCTTCTTCGTCCCGGTGGGGGGGGCAGTCTACGAGCAGTACTTC.

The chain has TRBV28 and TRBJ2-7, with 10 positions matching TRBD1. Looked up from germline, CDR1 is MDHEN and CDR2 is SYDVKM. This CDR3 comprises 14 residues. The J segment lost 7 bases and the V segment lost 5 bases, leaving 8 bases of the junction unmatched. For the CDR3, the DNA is TGTGCCAGCAGTCAGGGACAGGGGTTGTGGGAGCAGTACTTC. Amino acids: CASSQGQGLWEQYF.

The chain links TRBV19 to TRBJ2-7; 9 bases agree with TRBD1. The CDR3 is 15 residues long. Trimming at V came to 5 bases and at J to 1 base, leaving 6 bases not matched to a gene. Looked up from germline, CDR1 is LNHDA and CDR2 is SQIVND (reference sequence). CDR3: CASSGAGTGSYEQYF. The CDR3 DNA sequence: TGTGCCAGTAGTGGGGCAGGGACAGGGTCCTACGAGCAGTACTTC. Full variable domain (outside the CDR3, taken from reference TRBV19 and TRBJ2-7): DGGITQSPKYLFRKEGQNVTLSCEQNLNHDAMYWYRQDPGQGLRLIYYSQIVNDFQKGDIAEGYSVSREKKESFPLTVTSAQKNPTAFYLCASSGAGTGSYEQYFGPGTRLTVT.

Written as DNA, the CDR3 is TGTGCCAGCAGTTTATACCCGGGACAGCACCTCTCCTACGAGCAGTACTTC. Translation: CASSLYPGQHLSYEQYF. The V call is TRBV27, the J call TRBJ2-7; 7 positions match TRBD1. The junction had 9 bases not matched to a gene; V was cut back by 1 base and J by 0 bases. The CDR3 runs to 17 residues. Germline V gene sequence: CDR1 MNHEY, CDR2 SMNVEV (reference sequence).

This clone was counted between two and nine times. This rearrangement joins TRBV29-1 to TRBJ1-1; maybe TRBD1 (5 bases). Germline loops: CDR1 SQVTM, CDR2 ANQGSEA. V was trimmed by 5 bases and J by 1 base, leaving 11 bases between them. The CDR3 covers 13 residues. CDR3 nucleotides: TGCAGCGTTCGGGGGAGGCAGAACACTGAAGCTTTCTTT. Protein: CSVRGRQNTEAFF.

This CDR3 reads CASSSPKETQYF. The CDR3 bases are TGTGCCAGCAGTTCTCCGAAGGAGACCCAGTACTTC. This chain uses TRBV27 with TRBJ2-5; D remains ambiguous. Trimming pared 4 bases from V and 5 bases from J, leaving 8 bases between. Looked up from germline, CDR1 is MNHEY and CDR2 is SMNVEV (reference sequence). CDR3 length equals 12 residues.

The CDR3 reads CASSYGNEQFF. DNA for the CDR3: TGTGCCAGCAGTTACGGGAATGAGCAGTTCTTC. V gene TRBV6-5 combines with J gene TRBJ2-1; D unclear. Germline CDR1 is MNHEY and CDR2 is SVGAGI. The CDR3 has 11 residues. Trimming removed 2 bases from V and 7 bases from J, with 3 bases in between.

The CDR3 protein is CASSTKGQGRIYGYTF. The CDR3 DNA reads TGTGCCAGCAGCACCAAGGGGCAGGGGCGAATCTATGGCTACACCTTC. V gene TRBV7-8 combines with J gene TRBJ1-2; D perhaps matches TRBD1 (6 bases). This CDR3 contains 16 residues. Trimming pared 5 bases from V and 4 bases from J, leaving 20 bases between. Germline values: CDR1 SGHVS, CDR2 FQNEAQ. Full variable domain (rest looked up from reference TRBV7-8 and TRBJ1-2): GAGVSQSPRYKVAKRGQDVALRCDPISGHVSLFWYQQALGQGPEFLTYFQNEAQLDKSGLPSDRFFAERPEGSVSTLKIQRTQQEDSAVYLCASSTKGQGRIYGYTFGSGTRLTVV.

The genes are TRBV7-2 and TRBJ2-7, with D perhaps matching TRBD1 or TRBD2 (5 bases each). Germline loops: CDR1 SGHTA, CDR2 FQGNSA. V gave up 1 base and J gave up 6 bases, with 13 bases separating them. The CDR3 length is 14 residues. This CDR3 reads CASSLGPGAGEQYF. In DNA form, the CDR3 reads TGTGCCAGCAGCTTAGGGCCCGGGGCCGGCGAGCAGTACTTC.

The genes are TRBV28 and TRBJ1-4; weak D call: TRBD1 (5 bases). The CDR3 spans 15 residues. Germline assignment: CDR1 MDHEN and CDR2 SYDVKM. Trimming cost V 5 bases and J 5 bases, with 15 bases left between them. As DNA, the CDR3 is TGTGCCAGCAGTGGCCTCAGGGAGGCGAATGAAAAACTGTTTTTT. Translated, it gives CASSGLREANEKLFF.

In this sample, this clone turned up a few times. As DNA, the CDR3 is TGCGCCAGCAGTCGAGAAATGGACAGCCGCGCGTATAATTCACCCCTCCACTTT. It yields the protein CASSREMDSRAYNSPLHF. V is TRBV23-1 and J is TRBJ1-6; TRBD1 might be the D (6 bases). TRBV23-1 is an ORF, with its function uncertain. Trimming stripped 4 bases from V and 4 bases from J, with 20 bases between. There are 18 residues in the CDR3.